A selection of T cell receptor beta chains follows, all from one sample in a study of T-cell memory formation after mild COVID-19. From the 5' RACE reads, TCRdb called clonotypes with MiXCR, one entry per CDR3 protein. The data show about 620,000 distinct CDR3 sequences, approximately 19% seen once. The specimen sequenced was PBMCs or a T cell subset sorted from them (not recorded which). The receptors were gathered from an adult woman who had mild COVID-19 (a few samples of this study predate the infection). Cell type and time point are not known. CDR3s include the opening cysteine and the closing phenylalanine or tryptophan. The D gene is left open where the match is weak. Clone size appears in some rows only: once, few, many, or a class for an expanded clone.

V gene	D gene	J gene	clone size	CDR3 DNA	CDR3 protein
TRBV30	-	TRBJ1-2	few	TGTGCCTGGAGTCAAATCCGGGACTATGGCTACACCTTC	CAWSQIRDYGYTF
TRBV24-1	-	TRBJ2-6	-	TGTGCCACCAGTGCAAATACCCAGGGGGCCAACGTCCTGACTTTC	CATSANTQGANVLTF
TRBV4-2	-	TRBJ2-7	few	TGTGCCAGCAGCCAAGGAGGGCTCCGGAGTACCTACGAGCAGTACTTC	CASSQGGLRSTYEQYF
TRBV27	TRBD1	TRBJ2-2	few	TGTGCCAGCTCTCGCCGGGACAGCCTCACCGGGGAGCTGTTTTTT	CASSRRDSLTGELFF
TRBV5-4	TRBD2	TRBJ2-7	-	TGTGCCAGCAGCCAGGGACTAGCTTCCTACGAGCAGTACTTC	CASSQGLASYEQYF
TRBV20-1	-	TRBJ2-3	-	TGCAGTGCACGCACCGGGGGGCCCCGCACAGATACGCAGTATTTT	CSARTGGPRTDTQYF
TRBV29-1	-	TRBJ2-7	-	TGCAGCGTTGTGTTGACAGCCTACGAGCAGTACTTC	CSVVLTAYEQYF
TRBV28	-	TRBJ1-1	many	TGTGCCAGCAGTCCCCCGGGGATGAACACTGAAGCTTTCTTT	CASSPPGMNTEAFF
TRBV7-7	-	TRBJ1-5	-	TGTGCTAGCAGCCCAACCTGGGGGACGGACAATCAGCCCCAGCATTTT	CASSPTWGTDNQPQHF
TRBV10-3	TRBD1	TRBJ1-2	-	TGTGCCATCAGTGAAAAGGACAGGGTGAACGGCTACACCTTC	CAISEKDRVNGYTF
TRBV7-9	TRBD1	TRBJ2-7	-	TGTGCCAGCAGCTCCGACAGGGTTGGGAACGAGCAGTACTTC	CASSSDRVGNEQYF
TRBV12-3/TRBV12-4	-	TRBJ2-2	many	TGTGCCAGCAGTTTTCGGGGCAACACCGGGGAGCTGTTTTTT	CASSFRGNTGELFF
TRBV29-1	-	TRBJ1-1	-	TGCAGCGTTGGGTTATCAGGGGTCACTGAAGCTTTCTTT	CSVGLSGVTEAFF
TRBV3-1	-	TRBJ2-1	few	TGTGCCAGCAGCCAAAGCTACCAGGTATGGCGGGAGCAGTTCTTC	CASSQSYQVWREQFF
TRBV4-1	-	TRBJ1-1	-	TGCGCCAGCAGCCAACCTCGGGCAGGGCTGAACACTGAAGCTTTCTTT	CASSQPRAGLNTEAFF
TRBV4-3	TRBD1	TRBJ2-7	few	TGCGCCAGCAGCCAAGACCCCGGGACAGCGAGCTCCTACGAGCAGTACTTC	CASSQDPGTASSYEQYF
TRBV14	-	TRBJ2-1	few	TGTGCCAGCAGCCAGGACTTCTCCTCCTACAATGAGCAGTTCTTC	CASSQDFSSYNEQFF
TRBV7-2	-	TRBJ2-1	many	TGTGCCAGCAGCTTGGCGGGGACCTACAATGAGCAGTTCTTC	CASSLAGTYNEQFF
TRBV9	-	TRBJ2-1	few	TGTGCCAGCAGCCCCGAGGCAGCCTCCTACAATGAGCAGTTCTTC	CASSPEAASYNEQFF
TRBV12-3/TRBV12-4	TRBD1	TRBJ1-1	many	TGTGCCAGCAGTCCGATAACAGGGGGCCTTAACACTGAAGCTTTCTTT	CASSPITGGLNTEAFF
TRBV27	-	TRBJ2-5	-	TGTGCCAGCAGTAGGGATGGAGAGACCCAGTACTTC	CASSRDGETQYF
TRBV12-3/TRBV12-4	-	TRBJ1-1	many	TGTGCCAGCAGTTTGACAGGTGAAGCTTTCTTT	CASSLTGEAFF
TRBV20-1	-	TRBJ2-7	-	TGCAGTGCTAGACCGCTGGACGAGCAGTACTTC	CSARPLDEQYF
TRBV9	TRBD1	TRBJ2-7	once	TGTGCCAGCAGCGTAGCGGACAGGGGCCACGAGCAGTACTTC	CASSVADRGHEQYF
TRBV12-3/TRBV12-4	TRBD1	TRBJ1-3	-	TGTGCCAGCGCAGGGGGCCCTAGGAACACCATATATTTT	CASAGGPRNTIYF
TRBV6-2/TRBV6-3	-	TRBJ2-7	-	TGTGCCAGCTACTGGGGCACAGGGCAGTCCTACGAGCAGTACTTC	CASYWGTGQSYEQYF
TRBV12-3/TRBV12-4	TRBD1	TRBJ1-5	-	TGTGCCAGCAGAGGACAGGGGTTTCAGCCCCAGCATTTT	CASRGQGFQPQHF
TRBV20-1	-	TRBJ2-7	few	TGCAGTGCTAGGGGAAGAATAAGCTCCTACGAGCAGTACTTC	CSARGRISSYEQYF
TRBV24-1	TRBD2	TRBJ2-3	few	TGTGCCACCAGTGATTTGAGGCCTAGCGGGGGACCCCTCACAGATACGCAGTATTTT	CATSDLRPSGGPLTDTQYF
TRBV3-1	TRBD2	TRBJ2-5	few	TGTGCCAGCAGCCTCAGACTAGCCCAAGAGACCCAGTACTTC	CASSLRLAQETQYF
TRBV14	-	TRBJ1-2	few	TGTGCCAGCAGCCAAGTCAACGCTAACTATGGCTACACCTTC	CASSQVNANYGYTF
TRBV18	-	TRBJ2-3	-	TGTGCCAGCTCAGACACGACAGTCACAGATACGCAGTATTTT	CASSDTTVTDTQYF
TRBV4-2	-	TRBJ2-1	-	TGTGCCAGCAGCCAAGTAGATGAGCAGTTCTTC	CASSQVDEQFF
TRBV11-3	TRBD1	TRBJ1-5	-	TGTGCCAGCAACGACCGGACAGGGCGAAATCAGCCCCAGCATTTT	CASNDRTGRNQPQHF
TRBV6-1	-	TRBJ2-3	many	TGTGCCAGCCCCCATCGGGAGACAGATACGCAGTATTTT	CASPHRETDTQYF
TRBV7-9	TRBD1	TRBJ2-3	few	TGTGCCAGCAGCTTGCAGGGACAGACTAACACAGATACGCAGTATTTT	CASSLQGQTNTDTQYF
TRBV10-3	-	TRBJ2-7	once	TGTGCCATCAGTGGTGGGGCCCACGAGCAGTACTTC	CAISGGAHEQYF
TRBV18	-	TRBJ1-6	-	TGTGCCAGCTCACCAGCATTTGGTGTCTCACCCCTCCACTTT	CASSPAFGVSPLHF
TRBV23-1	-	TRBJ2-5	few	TGCGCCAGCAGTCAATCACGGGGGTCCGAGACCCAGTACTTC	CASSQSRGSETQYF
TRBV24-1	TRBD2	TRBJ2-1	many	TGTGCCACCAGTGATACCCGAGGTAGCGGGAGTAGCAATGAGCAGTTCTTC	CATSDTRGSGSSNEQFF
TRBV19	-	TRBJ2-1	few	TGTGCCAGTAGGAGATCCTCCCACCCGGACGATGAGCAGTTCTTC	CASRRSSHPDDEQFF
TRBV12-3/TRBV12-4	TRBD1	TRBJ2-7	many	TGTGCCAGCAGTCGACAGGGGGCTTCCTACGAGCAGTACTTC	CASSRQGASYEQYF
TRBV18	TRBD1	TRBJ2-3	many	TGTGCCAGCTCACCACCCGACAGGGGATTCACAGATACGCAGTATTTT	CASSPPDRGFTDTQYF
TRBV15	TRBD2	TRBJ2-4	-	TGTGCCACCAGCAGAGACCTAGCGGGAGCCAAAAACATTCAGTACTTC	CATSRDLAGAKNIQYF
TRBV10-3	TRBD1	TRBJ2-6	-	TGTGCCATCAGTGCCCAACAGGGGTTTAATTCCGGGGCCAACGTCCTGACTTTC	CAISAQQGFNSGANVLTF
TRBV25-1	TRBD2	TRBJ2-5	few	TGTGCCAGCAGTGGGCCGGGACTAGCGATTGTAGGAGGAGAGACCCAGTACTTC	CASSGPGLAIVGGETQYF
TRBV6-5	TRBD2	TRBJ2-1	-	TGTGCCAGCAGTTACGGAGCGGGGGGCCCGACTACGTTCTTC	CASSYGAGGPTTFF
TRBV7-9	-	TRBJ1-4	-	TGTGCCAGCAGCTTATCGTCGGGACACCTGAATGAAAAACTGTTTTTT	CASSLSSGHLNEKLFF